These T cell receptor beta chains were read from a single sample in a study of T cell changes during pregnancy in multiple sclerosis. Sequenced by immunoSEQ multiplex PCR; TCRdb stores in-frame clones only, minus some. Of 30,000 to 40,000 clones in the sample, 90% were seen once. Sequences were derived from peripheral blood, sampled in the third trimester of pregnancy. The receptors shown here come from a female donor in good health, enrolled as a control in a pregnancy study. Both conserved end residues are part of each CDR3. D genes are given only for firm matches. Clone size, where shown, is once, few, many, or a class for clones that have expanded.

NA | 11 | TRBJ1-2 | NA | TRBV30 | CAWSREGGYTF | TGTGCCTGGAGCCGGGAAGGGGGCTACACCTTC
TRBD2 | 19 | TRBJ2-1 | NA | TRBV5-6 | CASSYDISTSGGPYNEQFF | TGTGCCAGCAGCTACGACATTTCGACTAGCGGGGGGCCTTACAATGAGCAGTTCTTC
TRBD1 | 15 | TRBJ1-1 | NA | TRBV30 | CAWIKGGRVNTEAFF | TGTGCCTGGATTAAAGGGGGCAGGGTGAACACTGAAGCTTTCTTT
TRBD1 | 16 | TRBJ1-5 | NA | TRBV7-6 | CASSAGNRGSNQPQHF | TGTGCCAGCAGCGCGGGTAACAGGGGATCAAATCAGCCCCAGCATTTT
TRBD1 | 15 | TRBJ1-4 | once | TRBV18 | CASSPALTGGEKLFF | TGTGCCAGCTCACCCGCCCTGACAGGGGGTGAAAAACTGTTTTTT
TRBD1 | 14 | TRBJ1-2 | NA | TRBV2 | CASSGTGGVYGYTF | TGTGCCAGCAGTGGGACAGGGGGTGTCTATGGCTACACCTTC
TRBD2 | 16 | TRBJ2-7 | NA | TRBV5-1 | CASTTGRGRQVYEQYF | TGCGCCAGCACCACTGGGAGGGGACGGCAGGTTTACGAGCAGTACTTC
TRBD2 | 14 | TRBJ2-1 | NA | TRBV27 | CATTRTSGNNEQFF | TGTGCCACGACTCGGACTAGCGGGAACAATGAGCAGTTCTTC
TRBD2 | 15 | TRBJ2-1 | NA | TRBV27 | CASSLASGTNNEQFF | TGTGCCAGCAGTCTCGCTAGCGGGACGAATAATGAGCAGTTCTTC
TRBD2 | 16 | TRBJ2-2 | NA | TRBV27 | CASRNSGTRYTGELFF | TGTGCCAGCAGAAATTCCGGGACTAGGTACACCGGGGAGCTGTTTTTT
TRBD2 | 15 | TRBJ2-1 | NA | TRBV14 | CASRNSGSGNNEQFF | TGTGCCAGCAGAAATAGCGGGAGTGGGAACAATGAGCAGTTCTTC
TRBD2 | 17 | TRBJ2-1 | NA | TRBV5-1 | CASSLFLAGVSYNEQFF | TGCGCCAGCAGCTTGTTTCTAGCGGGAGTCTCCTACAATGAGCAGTTCTTC
TRBD1 | 15 | TRBJ2-1 | NA | TRBV19 | CASGTRDRDLNEQFF | TGTGCCAGTGGCACCCGGGACAGGGATCTCAATGAGCAGTTCTTC
NA | 12 | TRBJ2-7 | NA | TRBV11-2 | CASSLQGNEQYF | TGTGCCAGCAGCTTACAGGGAAACGAGCAGTACTTC
TRBD2 | 15 | TRBJ2-3 | NA | TRBV6-4 | CASSAGGLDTDTQYF | TGTGCCAGCAGTGCGGGGGGACTAGACACAGATACGCAGTATTTT
NA | 18 | TRBJ2-5 | NA | TRBV7-2 | CASSSISGVVGLIETQYF | TGTGCCAGCAGCTCGATTAGCGGCGTAGTTGGACTTATAGAGACCCAGTACTTC
NA | 14 | TRBJ2-3 | NA | TRBV7-3 | CASSLLGSTDTQYF | TGTGCCAGCAGCTTATTGGGCAGCACAGATACGCAGTATTTT
NA | 15 | TRBJ2-5 | NA | TRBV5-6 | CASSLGGTLQETQYF | TGTGCCAGCAGCTTGGGAGGTACACTACAAGAGACCCAGTACTTC
TRBD2 | 17 | TRBJ2-3 | NA | TRBV7-3 | CASSHSSGGAGRDTQYF | TGTGCCAGCAGCCATTCTAGCGGGGGGGCCGGTAGAGATACGCAGTATTTT
NA | 15 | TRBJ2-7 | NA | TRBV5-4 | CASSLYGGGPYEQYF | TGTGCCAGCAGCTTGTATGGGGGGGGCCCTTACGAGCAGTACTTC
TRBD2 | 15 | TRBJ2-3 | NA | TRBV5-1 | CASSSTSGRTDTQYF | TGCGCCAGCAGCTCCACTAGCGGCCGCACAGATACGCAGTATTTT
NA | 13 | TRBJ2-7 | NA | TRBV6-1 | CASNTQGTYEQYF | TGTGCCAGCAACACCCAGGGGACCTACGAGCAGTACTTC
TRBD1 | 14 | TRBJ1-4 | NA | TRBV2 | CASSVRDRNEKLFF | TGTGCCAGCAGTGTACGGGACAGGAATGAAAAACTGTTTTTT
TRBD1 | 15 | TRBJ2-1 | NA | TRBV5-1 | CASSLGQGPPNEQFF | TGCGCCAGCAGCCTAGGACAGGGGCCCCCAAATGAGCAGTTCTTC
TRBD2 | 14 | TRBJ2-2 | once | TRBV6-4 | CASSDSVAGGELFF | TGTGCCAGCAGTGACTCGGTAGCGGGCGGGGAGCTGTTTTTT
NA | 16 | TRBJ2-7 | once | TRBV5-1 | CASSLDRRGFPNEQYF | TGCGCCAGCAGCTTGGATCGGCGGGGATTCCCTAACGAGCAGTACTTC
TRBD2 | 15 | TRBJ2-1 | NA | TRBV19 | CASSIVAGPYNEQFF | TGTGCCAGTAGTATAGTAGCGGGGCCCTACAATGAGCAGTTCTTC
TRBD1 | 13 | TRBJ1-4 | once | TRBV2 | CASTRGVNEKLFF | TGTGCCAGTACCAGGGGGGTGAATGAAAAACTGTTTTTT
NA | 17 | TRBJ1-1 | NA | TRBV5-1 | CASSPEAEGLRNTEAFF | TGCGCCAGCAGCCCGGAGGCGGAGGGTCTCAGGAACACTGAAGCTTTCTTT
TRBD1 | 15 | TRBJ1-5 | NA | TRBV10-3 | CATSRDSRGEQPQHF | TGTGCCACGTCCCGGGACAGTCGAGGGGAACAGCCCCAGCATTTT
TRBD1 | 14 | TRBJ2-3 | NA | TRBV10-3 | CAIKGAFSTDTQYF | TGTGCCATCAAGGGGGCTTTTAGCACAGATACGCAGTATTTT
TRBD1 | 14 | TRBJ1-2 | NA | TRBV30 | CAWSPGTGNYGYTF | TGTGCCTGGAGTCCCGGGACAGGGAACTATGGCTACACCTTC
NA | 14 | TRBJ1-6 | NA | TRBV2 | CASSDGRGNSPLHF | TGTGCCAGCAGTGATGGGAGGGGGAATTCACCCCTCCACTTT
TRBD2 | 17 | TRBJ2-1 | NA | TRBV11-2 | CASSLGLAASGSNEQFF | TGTGCCAGCAGCTTAGGATTGGCGGCTAGCGGGAGCAATGAGCAGTTCTTC
TRBD1 | 16 | TRBJ1-2 | NA | TRBV5-6 | CASSETGTGGFYGYTF | TGTGCCAGCAGCGAAACCGGGACAGGAGGCTTCTATGGCTACACCTTC
TRBD2 | 15 | TRBJ2-7 | NA | TRBV5-4 | CASSLRASGSYEQYF | TGTGCCAGCAGCTTGCGTGCTAGCGGGAGCTACGAGCAGTACTTC
TRBD1 | 16 | TRBJ1-4 | NA | TRBV25-1 | CASSQGRQGQDEKLFF | TGTGCCAGCAGTCAAGGACGACAGGGGCAGGATGAAAAACTGTTTTTT
TRBD1 | 16 | TRBJ1-4 | NA | TRBV11-2 | CASSSLQGATNEKLFF | TGTGCCAGCAGCTCTCTCCAGGGGGCGACTAATGAAAAACTGTTTTTT